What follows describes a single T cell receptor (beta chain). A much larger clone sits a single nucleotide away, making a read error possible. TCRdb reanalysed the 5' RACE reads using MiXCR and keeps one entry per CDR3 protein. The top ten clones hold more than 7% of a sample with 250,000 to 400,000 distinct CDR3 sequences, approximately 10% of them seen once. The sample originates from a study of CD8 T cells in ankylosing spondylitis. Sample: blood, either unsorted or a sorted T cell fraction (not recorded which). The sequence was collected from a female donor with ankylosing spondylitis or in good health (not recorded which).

CDR3 sequence reads: CANRPADNQPQHF. CDR3 DNA: TGCGCCAACAGGCCGGCAGACAATCAGCCCCAGCATTTT. The chain recombines TRBV5-1 with TRBJ1-5; possibly TRBD1 for D (5 bases). The V gene's germline CDR1 is SGHRS and CDR2 YFSETQ. The V gene lost 9 bases and the J gene lost 3 bases, with 13 bases spanning the gap. The CDR3 covers 13 residues.